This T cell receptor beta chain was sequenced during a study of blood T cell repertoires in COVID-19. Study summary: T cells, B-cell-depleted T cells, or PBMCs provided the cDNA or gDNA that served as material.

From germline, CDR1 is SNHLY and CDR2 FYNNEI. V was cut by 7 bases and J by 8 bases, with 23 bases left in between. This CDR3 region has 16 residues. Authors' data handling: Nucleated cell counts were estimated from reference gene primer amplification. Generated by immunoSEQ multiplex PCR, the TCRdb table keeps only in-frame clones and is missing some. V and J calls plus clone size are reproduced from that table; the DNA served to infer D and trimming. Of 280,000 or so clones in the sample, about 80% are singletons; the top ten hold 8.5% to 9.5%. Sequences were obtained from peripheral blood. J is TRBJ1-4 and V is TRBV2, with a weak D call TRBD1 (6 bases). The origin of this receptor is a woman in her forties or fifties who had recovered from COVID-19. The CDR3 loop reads CASKPKSGQVGEKLFF. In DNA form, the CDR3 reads TGTGCCAGCAAACCAAAGTCGGGACAAGTTGGGGAAAAACTGTTTTTT.